Listed below are T cell receptor beta chains from one sample, sequenced in a study of blood T cells in healthy people across ages. TCRdb independently ran MiXCR on the 5' RACE reads; one entry per CDR3 protein. The table includes around 940,000 distinct CDR3 sequences, around 54% detected once. Sequencing was performed on blood. These receptors came from a woman in her sixties or seventies in good health. CDR3s include the opening cysteine and the closing phenylalanine or tryptophan. A D gene is named only where the DNA matches it firmly. Clone size is not always given. Where it is, it says once, few, many or a class for expanded clones.

abundance | j_gene | v_gene | d_gene | CDR3aa | CDR3nt
. | TRBJ2-5 | TRBV27 | TRBD2 | CASSLSSLTGGPAETQYF | TGTGCCAGCAGTTTATCGAGTTTAACGGGAGGGCCAGCAGAGACCCAGTACTTC
once | TRBJ2-7 | TRBV4-2 | . | CASSQDPATGLRPYEQYF | TGTGCCAGCAGCCAAGATCCAGCGACGGGCCTCCGACCCTACGAGCAGTACTTC
. | TRBJ1-4 | TRBV4-1 | . | CASSRASREKLFF | TGCGCCAGCAGCCGAGCTTCACGAGAAAAACTGTTTTTT
. | TRBJ2-1 | TRBV20-1 | . | CSARDFAGNNEQFF | TGCAGTGCTAGAGATTTCGCAGGGAACAATGAGCAGTTCTTC
. | TRBJ2-5 | TRBV24-1 | TRBD2 | CATSDPTAGGGETQYF | TGTGCCACCAGTGATCCAACAGCGGGAGGGGGAGAGACCCAGTACTTC
. | TRBJ2-5 | TRBV11-2 | . | CASSLEPTRETQYF | TGTGCCAGCAGCTTAGAGCCCACAAGGGAGACCCAGTACTTC
. | TRBJ2-1 | TRBV4-2 | TRBD2 | CASSQEGLAGVNEQFF | TGTGCCAGCAGCCAAGAAGGACTAGCGGGAGTCAATGAGCAGTTCTTC
few | TRBJ1-2 | TRBV20-1 | TRBD1 | CSATDPRTGNYGYTF | TGCAGTGCTACCGACCCCCGGACAGGGAACTATGGCTACACCTTC
many | TRBJ2-7 | TRBV27 | TRBD2 | CASGTSGRKSYEQYF | TGTGCCAGCGGGACTAGCGGGAGGAAGTCCTACGAGCAGTACTTC
. | TRBJ2-5 | TRBV21-1 | . | CASTPLAGGETQYF | TGTGCCAGCACCCCCCTAGCGGGAGGAGAGACCCAGTACTTC
. | TRBJ2-7 | TRBV20-1 | . | CSARVPSYEQYF | TGCAGTGCTAGAGTCCCAAGCTACGAGCAGTACTTC
few | TRBJ2-7 | TRBV20-1 | . | CSAGPGQSYEQYF | TGCAGCGCGGGACCGGGCCAATCCTACGAGCAGTACTTC
few | TRBJ2-7 | TRBV20-1 | TRBD2 | CSARDSGRTYEQYF | TGCAGTGCTAGAGATAGCGGGAGGACTTACGAGCAGTACTTC
. | TRBJ2-2 | TRBV4-2 | . | CASSPRAGAENTGELFF | TGTGCCAGCAGCCCCCGAGCTGGCGCCGAGAACACCGGGGAGCTGTTTTTT
. | TRBJ2-2 | TRBV12-3/TRBV12-4 | . | CASSFAEPNTGELFF | TGTGCCAGCAGTTTCGCGGAACCGAACACCGGGGAGCTGTTTTTT
few | TRBJ2-7 | TRBV28 | . | CASRPTVQNSYEQYF | TGTGCCAGCAGGCCTACGGTACAGAACTCCTACGAGCAGTACTTC
. | TRBJ1-1 | TRBV30 | . | CAWSHDRSIMNTEAFF | TGTGCCTGGAGTCATGACAGGAGTATCATGAACACTGAAGCTTTCTTT
few | TRBJ2-7 | TRBV6-2/TRBV6-3 | TRBD1 | CASRGQATYEQYF | TGTGCCAGCAGAGGACAGGCCACCTACGAGCAGTACTTC
. | TRBJ2-7 | TRBV12-3/TRBV12-4 | . | CASSVSPPKAKQYF | TGTGCCAGCAGCGTAAGCCCCCCCAAGGCGAAGCAGTACTTC
. | TRBJ2-5 | TRBV20-1 | TRBD2 | CSAEGTRRLETQYF | TGCAGTGCAGAAGGGACTAGGAGGCTGGAGACCCAGTACTTC
many | TRBJ2-6 | TRBV29-1 | . | CSVGSPRSSGANVLTF | TGCAGCGTTGGTTCCCCCAGGAGTTCTGGGGCCAACGTCCTGACTTTC
. | TRBJ1-2 | TRBV29-1 | . | CSVTLSGSEYGYTF | TGCAGCGTTACCCTTTCCGGCAGTGAGTATGGCTACACCTTC
. | TRBJ1-2 | TRBV10-3 | TRBD1 | CAISESYDRVLYGYTF | TGTGCCATCAGTGAGTCGTACGACAGGGTTCTTTATGGCTACACCTTC
. | TRBJ2-5 | TRBV27 | TRBD1 | CASSYGRGRAETQYF | TGTGCCAGCAGTTATGGCAGGGGGCGGGCAGAGACCCAGTACTTC
. | TRBJ2-3 | TRBV5-5 | TRBD1 | CASSPQGWTDTQYF | TGTGCCAGCTCACCACAGGGGTGGACAGATACGCAGTATTTT
once | TRBJ2-7 | TRBV11-2 | . | CASSFGRISYEQYF | TGTGCCAGCAGCTTCGGGCGAATCTCCTACGAGCAGTACTTC
. | TRBJ2-5 | TRBV4-2 | . | CASSQGLGEETQYF | TGTGCCAGCAGCCAAGGACTAGGGGAAGAGACCCAGTACTTC
. | TRBJ2-4 | TRBV28 | TRBD2 | CASSLWTSGTKNIQYF | TGTGCCAGCAGTCTGTGGACTAGCGGGACCAAAAACATTCAGTACTTC
once | TRBJ2-1 | TRBV4-1 | TRBD2 | CASSQGPGGNEQFF | TGCGCCAGCAGCCAAGGGCCGGGGGGAAATGAGCAGTTCTTC
. | TRBJ2-5 | TRBV20-1 | TRBD1 | CSAIRDRAETQYF | TGCAGTGCCATTCGAGACAGGGCGGAGACCCAGTACTTC
. | TRBJ2-3 | TRBV24-1 | . | CATSDLRDSAVDTQYF | TGTGCCACCAGTGATCTTCGTGACAGCGCCGTCGATACGCAGTATTTT
. | TRBJ2-7 | TRBV4-2 | . | CASSQALHPEPGRGIEQYF | TGTGCCAGCAGCCAAGCTCTTCACCCTGAACCCGGTCGGGGGATCGAGCAGTACTTC
few | TRBJ2-3 | TRBV27 | TRBD1 | CASSLEGQGPDTQYF | TGTGCCAGCAGTTTGGAGGGACAGGGGCCAGATACGCAGTATTTT
few | TRBJ2-1 | TRBV7-2 | . | CASSSPAWERDNEQFF | TGTGCCAGCAGCTCCCCAGCATGGGAGCGGGACAATGAGCAGTTCTTC
. | TRBJ2-5 | TRBV19 | TRBD2 | CASSIAGTTETQYF | TGTGCCAGTAGTATCGCCGGGACTACAGAGACCCAGTACTTC
once | TRBJ2-3 | TRBV20-1 | . | CSATLGLLTDTQYF | TGCAGTGCTACGCTCGGACTTCTCACAGATACGCAGTATTTT
. | TRBJ1-5 | TRBV7-2 | . | CASSLDRMSNQPQHF | TGTGCCAGCAGCTTAGACAGGATGAGCAATCAGCCCCAGCATTTT
. | TRBJ2-5 | TRBV11-2 | . | CASSLGAGSLETQYF | TGTGCCAGCAGCTTAGGAGCAGGGTCGTTGGAGACCCAGTACTTC
. | TRBJ2-5 | TRBV4-3 | TRBD2 | CASSQDRPSGYNEQYF | TGCGCCAGCAGCCAAGATCGGCCTAGCGGATACAATGAGCAGTACTTC
. | TRBJ1-2 | TRBV7-9 | . | CASVLTGNLYGYTF | TGTGCCAGCGTACTAACAGGAAACCTATATGGCTACACCTTC
few | TRBJ2-7 | TRBV18 | TRBD2 | CASSPPGLAGTYEQYF | TGTGCCAGCTCACCACCAGGACTAGCGGGAACCTACGAGCAGTACTTC
. | TRBJ2-5 | TRBV4-3 | . | CASSQEGRDRETQYF | TGCGCCAGCAGCCAAGAAGGCAGGGATAGGGAGACCCAGTACTTC
. | TRBJ2-1 | TRBV20-1 | TRBD2 | CSAPNPRGGNEQFF | TGCAGTGCCCCGAACCCCCGGGGAGGGAATGAGCAGTTCTTC